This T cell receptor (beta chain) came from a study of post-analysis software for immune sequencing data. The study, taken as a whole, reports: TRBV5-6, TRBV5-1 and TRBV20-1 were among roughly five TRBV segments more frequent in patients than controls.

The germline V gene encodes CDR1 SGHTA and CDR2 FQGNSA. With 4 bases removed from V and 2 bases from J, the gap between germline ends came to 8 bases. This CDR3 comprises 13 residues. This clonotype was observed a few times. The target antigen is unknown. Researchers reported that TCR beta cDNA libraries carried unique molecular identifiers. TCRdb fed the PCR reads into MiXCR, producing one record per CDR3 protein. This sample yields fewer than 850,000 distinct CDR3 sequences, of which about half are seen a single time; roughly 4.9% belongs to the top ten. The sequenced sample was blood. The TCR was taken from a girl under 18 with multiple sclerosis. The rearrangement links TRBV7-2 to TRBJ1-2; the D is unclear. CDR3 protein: CASSSTWNYGYTF. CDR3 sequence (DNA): TGTGCCAGCAGCTCGACCTGGAACTATGGCTACACCTTC.